This T cell receptor beta chain was retrieved from a study of PD-L1 blockade in urothelial cancer. Study background: About 85% of the roughly 30 patients were males with bladder-origin urothelial cancer.

Metastatic or locally advanced urothelial carcinoma was present in the patients. The study, taken as a whole, reports: Below-median blood TCR clonality before treatment forecast better survival.

This CDR3 has 16 amino acids. CDR1 SNHLY and CDR2 FYNNEI come from the germline V gene. The ends lost 5 bases at V and 4 bases at J; junction bases unmatched: 11. Comment on this clone: The antigen is not known.

Only in-frame clones appear in the TCRdb table, and some are missing; sequencing was by immunoSEQ multiplex PCR. The repertoire includes around 56,000 clones, more than 70% of them detected once, and less than 3.5% sits in the top ten. The J gene is TRBJ1-2, the V gene TRBV2; 9 bases line up with TRBD1. The TCR was taken from a man aged 45-60 years with urothelial cancer. The source was PBMCs, collected around atezolizumab (anti-PD-L1) treatment. The CDR3 loop is CASSTGTGYVGYGYTF. The CDR3, as DNA: TGTGCCAGCAGTACCGGGACAGGGTACGTTGGCTATGGCTACACCTTC.